Each of the 14 T cell receptor beta chains below was sequenced from the same sample in a study of T cell responses to AZD1222 COVID-19 vaccine. Method: immunoSEQ multiplex PCR; TCRdb's copy keeps in-frame clones and lacks some. The table records 100,000 to 150,000 clones, over 75% of them present only once. Sample: peripheral blood, taken on day 0 of AZD1222 vaccination. The origin of the receptors is an adult in good health.

The CDR3 loop reads CSASLGVNTDTQYF. The CDR3 DNA reads TGCAGTGCTAGTCTTGGGGTCAACACAGATACGCAGTATTTT. The chain joins TRBV20-1 to TRBJ2-3; D is unclear. The germline V gene has CDR1 DFQATT and CDR2 SNEGSKA (reference sequence). This CDR3 is 14 amino acids long. V lost 3 bases, J lost 2 bases, and 12 bases lay in between.

The chain employs TRBV18 and TRBJ1-4; D ambiguous. CDR1 KGHSH and CDR2 LQKENI come from the germline V gene. With 3 bases removed from V and 2 bases from J, the gap between germline ends came to 10 bases. The CDR3 length is 15 residues. The CDR3 region is CASSPTGRTNEKLFF. CDR3 bases: TGTGCCAGCTCACCGACGGGGAGGACTAATGAAAAACTGTTTTTT.

This chain uses TRBV20-1 with TRBJ2-3, with 11 bases matching TRBD2. This CDR3 spans 15 amino acids. The germline gives CDR1 DFQATT, CDR2 SNEGSKA (reference sequence). Losses at the gene ends were 3 bases for V and 2 bases for J; bases not matched to a gene: 4. The CDR3 loop reads CSASRGLAVTDTQYF. CDR3 nucleotide sequence: TGCAGTGCTAGTAGGGGACTAGCGGTCACAGATACGCAGTATTTT.

The J gene is TRBJ1-3, the V gene TRBV21-1; the D call of TRBD1 is as the table states it, not checked on the DNA. TRBV21-1 is recorded as a pseudogene. The CDR3 loop spans 16 amino acids. This CDR3 reads CASSKKGQLSGNTIYF. CDR3 bases: TGTGCCAGCAGCAAAAAGGGACAGCTCTCTGGAAACACCATATATTTT.

The gene calls are TRBV11-2 and TRBJ2-3; D is unclear. Germline CDR1 SGHAT, CDR2 FQNNGV. V lost 2 bases, J lost 2 bases, and 11 bases lay in between. This CDR3 is 15 amino acids long. The CDR3 is CASSLISGYTDTQYF. For the CDR3, the DNA is TGTGCCAGCAGCTTAATTTCTGGTTACACAGATACGCAGTATTTT.

The count of this clone is one. The chain employs TRBV28 and TRBJ1-5; 9 bases are a match to TRBD1. Germline CDR1 is MDHEN and CDR2 is SYDVKM. Trimming removed 6 bases from V and 7 bases from J; junction bases left unmatched: 7. This CDR3 has 14 amino acids. In DNA, the CDR3 is TGTGCCAGCAGGACCACAGGGGGCCTCCAGCCCCAGCATTTT. Amino acids: CASRTTGGLQPQHF.

V usage is TRBV11-2 and J usage is TRBJ2-2; TRBD2 aligns across 10 bases. The CDR3 length is 17 residues. Losses at the gene ends were 5 bases for V and 4 bases for J; bases not matched to a gene: 10. CDR1 and CDR2 (germline): SGHAT, FQNNGV. Here the CDR3 reads CASSGASGRGFTGELFF. CDR3 DNA sequence: TGTGCCAGCAGCGGGGCTAGCGGGAGAGGATTCACCGGGGAGCTGTTTTTT. Full variable domain (remainder filled in from reference TRBV11-2 and TRBJ2-2): EAGVAQSPRYKIIEKRQSVAFWCNPISGHATLYWYQQILGQGPKLLIQFQNNGVVDDSQLPKDRFSAERLKGVDSTLKIQPAKLEDSAVYLCASSGASGRGFTGELFFGEGSRLTVL.

This clone was observed a few times. This chain connects TRBV6-5 to TRBJ1-3; D gene unclear. Germline-derived CDR1 and CDR2 are MNHEY and SVGAGI. With 6 bases removed from V and 2 bases from J, the gap between germline ends came to 5 bases. This CDR3 comprises 12 residues. CDR3 sequence reads: CASRTTGNTIYF. The CDR3, as DNA: TGTGCCAGCAGGACCACTGGAAACACCATATATTTT.

The V and J genes are TRBV7-2 and TRBJ1-2; no reliable D call. V was pared by 1 base and J by 4 bases, with 10 bases between. Germline V gene data show CDR1 as SGHTA and CDR2 as FQGNSA. The CDR3 runs 14 residues. For the CDR3, the DNA is TGTGCCAGCAGCTTAGATTCAGGACCCTATGGCTACACCTTC. Translation: CASSLDSGPYGYTF.

This clone was counted a few times. The V gene is TRBV5-6, the J gene TRBJ1-3, with a tentative D call TRBD1 (5 bases). Trimming cost V 6 bases and J 0 bases, with 7 bases left between them. The CDR3 contains 13 residues. CDR1 is SGHDT and CDR2 is YYEEEE in the germline V gene. CDR3 in DNA: TGTGCCAGCAATCAGGGCTCTGGAAACACCATATATTTT. Residues: CASNQGSGNTIYF.

The chain joins TRBV7-9 to TRBJ1-4, with D unresolved. Looked up from germline, CDR1 is SEHNR and CDR2 is FQNEAQ (reference sequence). The CDR3 length is 15 residues. Trimming cost V 0 bases and J 4 bases, with 9 bases left between them. This CDR3 reads CASSLAEGFNEKLFF. In nucleotides, the CDR3 is TGTGCCAGCAGCTTAGCGGAAGGGTTTAATGAAAAACTGTTTTTT.

The gene calls are TRBV2 and TRBJ1-6, with a possible D match to TRBD1 (6 bases). The germline V gene has CDR1 SNHLY and CDR2 FYNNEI. CDR3 length: 15 amino acids. V lost 3 bases and J 5 bases, leaving 11 bases between the germline ends. In DNA form, the CDR3 reads TGTGCCAGCAGTGACCGGGGGCCGAATAATTCACCCCTCCACTTT. It specifies CASSDRGPNNSPLHF. Using reference TRBV2 and TRBJ1-6 for the parts outside the CDR3, the full variable domain is EPEVTQTPSHQVTQMGQEVILRCVPISNHLYFYWYRQILGQKVEFLVSFYNNEISEKSEIFDDQFSVERPDGSNFTLKIRSTKLEDSAMYFCASSDRGPNNSPLHFGNGTRLTVT.

This chain connects TRBV29-1 to TRBJ2-1; 15 nucleotides agree with TRBD2. CDR1 is SQVTM, CDR2 ANQGSEA, per germline. The CDR3 sequence is 19 residues long. The ends lost 0 bases at V and 0 bases at J; junction bases unmatched: 6. In nucleotides, the CDR3 is TGCAGCGTTGAAGATTGGACTAGCGGGAGGGCCGGCTCCTACAATGAGCAGTTCTTC. Amino acid sequence: CSVEDWTSGRAGSYNEQFF.

The rearrangement uses TRBV18 and TRBJ2-7; D uncertain. There are 14 residues in the CDR3. CDR1 is KGHSH, CDR2 LQKENI, per germline. V shed 1 base and J shed 5 bases, with 12 bases lying between them. CDR3 region: CASSPQLGLNEQYF. The CDR3 DNA is TGTGCCAGCTCACCACAGCTGGGCTTAAACGAGCAGTACTTC.